This T cell receptor beta chain was retrieved from a study of shared clonotypes between healthy human individuals. CDR1 and CDR2 from the germline V gene are SNHLY and FYNNEI. This CDR3 has 13 amino acids. V was clipped by 4 bases and J by 1 base, with 5 bases between them. Naive CD8 cells comprised CD45RO-negative, CCR7-positively selected cells, excluding terminally differentiated effector memory CD45RA+ cells. There were no recent acute infections or vaccinations among the donors, who were healthy HIV-negative adults. The authors loaded 150 to 250 ng DNA, 25,000 to 30,000 T cell genomes, into sorted-subset replicate PCRs. The assay was immunoSEQ multiplex PCR, and TCRdb's table has in-frame clones only and misses some. The sample has about 600,000 clones, 95% to 98% seen once.

This receptor was identified in a man aged 25-45 years in good health. The sequenced sample was naive CD8+ T cells sorted from blood. The genes are TRBV2 and TRBJ2-1, with D tentatively TRBD2 (5 bases). Here the CDR3 reads CASSAGSYNEQFF. The CDR3 region has the DNA TGTGCCAGCAGTGCGGGGTCCTACAATGAGCAGTTCTTC.